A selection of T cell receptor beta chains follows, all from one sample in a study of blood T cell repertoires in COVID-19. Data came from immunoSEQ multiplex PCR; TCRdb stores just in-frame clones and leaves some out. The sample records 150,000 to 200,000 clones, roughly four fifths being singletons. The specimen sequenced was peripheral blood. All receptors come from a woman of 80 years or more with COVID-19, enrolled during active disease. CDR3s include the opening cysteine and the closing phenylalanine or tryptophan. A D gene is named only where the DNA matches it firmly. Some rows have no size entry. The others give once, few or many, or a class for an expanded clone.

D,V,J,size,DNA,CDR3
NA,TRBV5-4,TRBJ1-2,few,TGTGCCAGCAGCTTAGGGGCAGGGACATATGGCTACACCTTC,CASSLGAGTYGYTF
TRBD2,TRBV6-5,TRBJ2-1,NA,TGTGCCAGCAGCACGGTACTAGCGGGGGTTAATGAGCAGTTCTTC,CASSTVLAGVNEQFF
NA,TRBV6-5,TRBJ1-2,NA,TGTGCCAGCAGGGGGGGTGCTGATTTCTATGGCTACACCTTC,CASRGGADFYGYTF
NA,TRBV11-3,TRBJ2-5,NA,TGTGCCAGCAGCTTAGGGGGCGGAGAGACCCAGTACTTC,CASSLGGGETQYF
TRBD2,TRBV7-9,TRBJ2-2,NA,TGTGCCAGCAGCCTCGGGAGGACCAACACCGGGGAGCTGTTTTTT,CASSLGRTNTGELFF
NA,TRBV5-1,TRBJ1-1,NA,TGCGCCAGCAGCCCAAGGACGGCCTCGGGGACTGAAGCTTTCTTT,CASSPRTASGTEAFF
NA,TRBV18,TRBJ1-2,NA,TGTGCCAGCTCACCGGGCGCCAACTATGGCTACACCTTC,CASSPGANYGYTF
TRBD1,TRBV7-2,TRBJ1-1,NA,TGTGCCAGCAGCCCCCGGACAGGGGTCCTTGACACTGAAGCTTTCTTT,CASSPRTGVLDTEAFF
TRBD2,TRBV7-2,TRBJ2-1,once,TGTGCCAGCAGCTTAGAGGCTAGCGGGGGCTACAATGAGCAGTTCTTC,CASSLEASGGYNEQFF
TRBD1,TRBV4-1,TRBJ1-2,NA,TGCGCCAGTAGCCAAGATTTCGGGACAGGGGGCGCCGGGGGCTACACCTTC,CASSQDFGTGGAGGYTF
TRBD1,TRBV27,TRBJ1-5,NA,TGTGCCAGCAGTCCCCGACAGGGAGATAGCAATCAGCCCCAGCATTTT,CASSPRQGDSNQPQHF
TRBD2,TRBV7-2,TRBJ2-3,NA,TGTGCCAGCAGCCTAAGGACTAGCGGGGGGGCCCGGGGTTTT,CASSLRTSGGARGF
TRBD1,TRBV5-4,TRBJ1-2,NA,TGTGCCAGCAGCCTCCAACAGGGGAGGTTTGGCTACACCTTC,CASSLQQGRFGYTF
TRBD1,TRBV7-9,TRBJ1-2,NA,TGTGCCAGCAGCCGCCGGGACAGACAAATCTATGGCTACACCTTC,CASSRRDRQIYGYTF
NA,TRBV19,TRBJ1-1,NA,TGTGCCAGTAGTTTTGGGGCGAACACTGAAGCTTTCTTT,CASSFGANTEAFF
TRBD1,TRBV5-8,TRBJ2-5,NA,TGTGCCAGCAGCCTACAGGGGGCGAGGGAGACCCAGTACTTC,CASSLQGARETQYF
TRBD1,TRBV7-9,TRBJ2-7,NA,TGTGCCAGCAGCCCCGGACAGGGACTTTACGAGCAGTACTTC,CASSPGQGLYEQYF
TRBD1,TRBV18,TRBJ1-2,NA,TGTGCCAGCTCACCTACTCCGGGACAGCTATACTATGGCTACACCTTC,CASSPTPGQLYYGYTF
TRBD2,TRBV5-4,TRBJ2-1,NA,TGTGCCAGCAGCTTGGCCCATAAGCGGGGCCTCAGCAATGAGCAGTTCTTC,CASSLAHKRGLSNEQFF
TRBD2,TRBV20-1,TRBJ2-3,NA,TGCAGTGCTAGTCTGACTAGCGGAGGGGATACGCAGTATTTT,CSASLTSGGDTQYF
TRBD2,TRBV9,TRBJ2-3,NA,TGTGCCAGCAGCGTATGGACTAGCACCACAGATACGCAGTATTTT,CASSVWTSTTDTQYF
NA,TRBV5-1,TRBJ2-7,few,TGCGCCAGCAGCCTCTCCGGGAGCACCTACGAGCAGTACTTC,CASSLSGSTYEQYF
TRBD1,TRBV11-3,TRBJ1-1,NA,TGTGCCAGCAGCCCACGACAGGGCCCTGAAGCTTTCTTT,CASSPRQGPEAFF
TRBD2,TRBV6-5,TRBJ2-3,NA,TGTGCCACCGCTAGTAGCGGGGGGGCCCAAGATACGCAGTATTTT,CATASSGGAQDTQYF
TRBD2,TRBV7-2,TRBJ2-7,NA,TGTGCCAGCAGCCTGAGTCTAGCGGGACCCGCCTACGAGCAGTACTTC,CASSLSLAGPAYEQYF
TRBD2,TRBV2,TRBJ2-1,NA,TGTGCCAGCAGTGAAGAGGGCGGGAGATCCTACAATGAGCAGTTCTTC,CASSEEGGRSYNEQFF
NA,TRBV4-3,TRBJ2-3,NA,TGCGCCAGCAGCCAAGTTCTTAGAGCAGATACGCAGTATTTT,CASSQVLRADTQYF
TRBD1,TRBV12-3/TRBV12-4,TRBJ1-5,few,TGTGCCAGCAGTTCAGGGGGCTCTCAGCCCCAGCATTTT,CASSSGGSQPQHF
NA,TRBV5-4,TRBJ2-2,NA,TGTGCCAGCACCCTCACGACGGGTCCCGGGGAGCTGTTTTTT,CASTLTTGPGELFF
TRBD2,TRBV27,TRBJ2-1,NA,TGTGCCAGCGGGGAGCGGGACTCCTACAATGAGCAGTTCTTC,CASGERDSYNEQFF
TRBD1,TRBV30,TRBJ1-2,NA,TGTGCCTGCTTCGGACAGGGGATCTATGGCTACACCTTC,CACFGQGIYGYTF
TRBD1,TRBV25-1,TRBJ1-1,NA,TGTGCCAGCAGTCCGCGACGACAGGGGGAGGACACTGAAGCTTTCTTT,CASSPRRQGEDTEAFF
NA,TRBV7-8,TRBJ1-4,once,TGTGCCAGCAGCTTAGCGAAGGGGAGGGCTGGAAAACTGTTTTTT,CASSLAKGRAGKLFF
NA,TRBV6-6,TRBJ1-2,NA,TGTGCCGGCAGTTACTCAATTTGGCAGGGCTACACCTTC,CAGSYSIWQGYTF
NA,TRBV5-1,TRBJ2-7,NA,TGCGCCAGCAGCTTTGGCCACGAGCAGTACTTC,CASSFGHEQYF
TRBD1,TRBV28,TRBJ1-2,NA,TGTGCCAGCAGTTATCGGACAGGAGCTGGCTACACCTTC,CASSYRTGAGYTF
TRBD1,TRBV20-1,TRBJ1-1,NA,TGCAGTGCTAGTGTACAGGGGAAGGGCGAAGCTTTCTTT,CSASVQGKGEAFF
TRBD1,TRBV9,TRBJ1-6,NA,TGTGCCAGCAGCACCCGGGGGACAGGGGGAAATTCACCCCTCCACTTT,CASSTRGTGGNSPLHF
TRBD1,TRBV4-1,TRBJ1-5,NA,TGCGCCAGCAGCCTACAAGGGACAGGGGGCTTTCAGCCCCAGCATTTT,CASSLQGTGGFQPQHF
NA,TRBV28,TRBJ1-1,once,TGTGCCTGCAGACAGGACGGAAACACTGAAGCTTTCTTT,CACRQDGNTEAFF
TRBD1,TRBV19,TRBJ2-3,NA,TGTGCCAGTAGTAAAAAACAGGGGGCGTTATCTTTAGATACGCAGTATTTT,CASSKKQGALSLDTQYF
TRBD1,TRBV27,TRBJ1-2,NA,TGTGCCAGCAATCCCCTGGGACAGGGCCCTTTCTATGGCTACACCTTC,CASNPLGQGPFYGYTF
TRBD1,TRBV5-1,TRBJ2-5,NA,TGCGCCAGCAGTCCCGGGACAGGGGGATTAGAGACCCAGTACTTC,CASSPGTGGLETQYF